Shown below are 10 T cell receptor beta chains from a single sample sequenced in a study of blood T cell repertoires in COVID-19. Sequenced by immunoSEQ multiplex PCR; TCRdb stores in-frame clones only, minus some. Of more than 200,000 clones in the sample, over 75% were seen once. The sequenced material came from peripheral blood. These receptor sequences come from a man of 80 years or more with acute or convalescent COVID-19.

V gene TRBV5-4 combines with J gene TRBJ1-2; 8 positions match TRBD1. The germline gives CDR1 SGHNT, CDR2 YYREEE (reference sequence). CDR3 length equals 13 residues. Trimming at V came to 3 bases and at J to 4 bases, leaving 2 bases not matched to a gene. The CDR3 loop is CASSYDRGYGYTF. The CDR3 DNA reads as TGTGCCAGCAGCTACGACAGGGGCTATGGCTACACCTTC.

The chain couples TRBV11-3 to TRBJ1-4; D is possibly TRBD1 (6 bases). V was clipped by 11 bases and J by 7 bases, with 11 bases between them. The germline gives CDR1 SGHNT, CDR2 YENEEA. The CDR3 length is 11 residues. The CDR3 spells CASRGGEKLFF. The DNA for the CDR3 is TGTGCCTCCAGGGGCGGTGAAAAACTGTTTTTT.

This clone came up a few times. V and J are TRBV7-8 and TRBJ1-5; 10 bases agree with TRBD1. Germline trimming cut 4 bases from V and 7 bases from J; bases unmatched to any gene: 10. Germline CDR1 is SGHVS and CDR2 is FQNEAQ. The CDR3 is 16 amino acids. CDR3 amino acids: CASSSWGQGKWQPQHF. CDR3 coding DNA: TGTGCCAGCAGCTCATGGGGACAGGGGAAATGGCAGCCCCAGCATTTT.

The V call is TRBV24-1, the J call TRBJ2-1, with 11 bases matching TRBD2. After removal of 1 base from V and 3 bases from J, the junction contained 1 base not matched to a gene. The CDR3 has 16 amino acids. CDR1 and CDR2 from the germline V gene are KGHDR and SFDVKD. CDR3 nucleotides: TGTGCCACCAGTGATTTCGGGACTAGCGGCTACAATGAGCAGTTCTTC. As protein: CATSDFGTSGYNEQFF.

In this sample, this clone turned up once. The rearrangement links TRBV30 to TRBJ2-5; TRBD2 is a possible D gene (5 bases). Germline loops: CDR1 GTSNPN, CDR2 SVGIG (reference sequence). V was cut by 4 bases and J by 0 bases, with 12 bases left in between. The length of the CDR3 is 14 residues. The CDR3 sequence: CAWTPFGDQETQYF. The CDR3 DNA follows: TGTGCCTGGACCCCTTTCGGGGACCAAGAGACCCAGTACTTC.

This chain joins TRBV10-2 and TRBJ2-1; TRBD2 matches 8 bases. This CDR3 has 16 amino acids. Germline assignment: CDR1 WSHSY and CDR2 SAAADI. V dropped 6 bases and J dropped 0; count of bases not matched to a gene: 7. CDR3 DNA: TGCGCCAGCAGCGGACTAGCAGACAGCTCCTACAATGAGCAGTTCTTC. As protein: CASSGLADSSYNEQFF.

The chain is built from TRBV4-2 and TRBJ2-1, with D possibly matching TRBD2 (7 bases). Germline values: CDR1 LGHNA, CDR2 YNFKEQ. Trimming took off 0 bases at V and 3 bases at J, with 21 bases between the two ends. The length of the CDR3 is 19 residues. The CDR3 sequence is CASSQDPILGLGGYNEQFF. The CDR3 DNA sequence: TGTGCCAGCAGCCAAGATCCGATCCTAGGACTAGGGGGCTACAATGAGCAGTTCTTC.

This sequence joins TRBV5-1 and TRBJ1-2; 9 positions match TRBD1. V lost 0 bases to trimming and J lost 0 bases; unmatched junction nucleotides: 3. CDR1 and CDR2 from the germline V gene are SGHRS and YFSETQ. The CDR3 is made up of 16 amino acids. CDR3 nucleotides: TGCGCCAGCAGCTTGGGGGACAGGGCTACTAACTATGGCTACACCTTC. Encoded protein: CASSLGDRATNYGYTF. Full variable domain (remainder filled in from reference TRBV5-1 and TRBJ1-2): KAGVTQTPRYLIKTRGQQVTLSCSPISGHRSVSWYQQTPGQGLQFLFEYFSETQRNKGNFPGRFSGRQFSNSRSEMNVSTLELGDSALYLCASSLGDRATNYGYTFGSGTRLTVV.

The rearrangement links TRBV11-2 to TRBJ2-3, with 8 bases fitting TRBD2. The germline gives CDR1 SGHAT, CDR2 FQNNGV. Trimming removed 5 bases from V and 2 bases from J; junction bases left unmatched: 15. The CDR3 has 18 residues. The CDR3 protein is CASSIRGGQFVITDTQYF. CDR3 sequence (DNA): TGTGCCAGCAGCATTCGGGGGGGACAATTCGTAATCACAGATACGCAGTATTTT. The variable domain in full, with the rest retrieved from reference TRBV11-2 and TRBJ2-3, is EAGVAQSPRYKIIEKRQSVAFWCNPISGHATLYWYQQILGQGPKLLIQFQNNGVVDDSQLPKDRFSAERLKGVDSTLKIQPAKLEDSAVYLCASSIRGGQFVITDTQYFGPGTRLTVL.

V is TRBV5-4 and J is TRBJ2-1, with TRBD2 matching 10 bases. The V gene's germline CDR1 is SGHNT and CDR2 YYREEE (reference sequence). The CDR3 length is 17 residues. The V and J ends lost 4 bases and 1 base, in that order; junction bases with no gene match: 8. The CDR3 spells CASSDRSSGRSYNEQFF. CDR3 in DNA: TGTGCCAGCAGCGATCGATCTAGCGGGAGATCCTACAATGAGCAGTTCTTC. The variable domain in full, completed from reference TRBV5-4 and TRBJ2-1, reads ETGVTQSPTHLIKTRGQQVTLRCSSQSGHNTVSWYQQALGQGPQFIFQYYREEENGRGNFPPRFSGLQFPNYSSELNVNALELDDSALYLCASSDRSSGRSYNEQFFGPGTRLTVL.